The T cell receptor (beta chain) under discussion was sequenced for a study of T cell responses to AZD1222 COVID-19 vaccine (dated by TCRdb to the early 2020s). For context, the study as a whole: AZD1222 recipients with second doses at about 4 weeks or about 12 weeks were pooled, because spike-specific TCR depth and breadth did not differ between schedules. TCR sequencing was performed for about 250 trial participants, of whom about 200 were given two doses of AZD1222 and around 25 were given two doses of MenACWY control vaccine. Trial participants were enrolled into age subgroups of 18-55, 56-69 and 70-plus years, which contained about 150, 27 and 61 TCR-sequenced participants, respectively. Results the study describes overall, beyond this receptor: Conclusions about previously exposed vaccinees were limited because only a handful of AZD1222 recipients were SARS-CoV-2 seropositive at baseline. Nearly half of unique spike-specific TCRs reportedly recognized epitopes outside regions mutated in the B.1.351 and B.1.1.7 variants. Because no day 14 peak-response samples were available, the repertoires could be characterized only after the peak T cell response. In the small 56-69-year group, the increase in depth fell short of significance, most likely because of low power. Participants were mostly white British and included more females than males, and it was suggested by the authors that clonal diversity may have been underestimated. After two AZD1222 doses, spike-specific TCR breadth and depth were significantly higher than at day 0 and than in MenACWY recipients. Vaccine-associated CD4 TCRs spanned the whole spike protein, with dominant responses in regions 160-218 and 743-854.

CDR1 and CDR2 are read off the germline V gene as SQVTM and ANQGSEA. The CDR3 numbers 20 residues from cysteine through phenylalanine. Only CDR3 DNA remains: 60 bases, in frame from the first base. V is cut back by 5 bases and J by 2 bases, with 18 bases in the junction unmatched. The CDR3 regions of human TCRbeta chains were analyzed by immunosequencing. As for the authors' bioinformatics: TCRs in the repertoires were matched against a reference library of SARS-CoV-2-specific TCRs that had been generated with the MIRA antigen-specificity platform. Breadth was defined as the fraction of unique TCRs that were SARS-CoV-2-associated. Depth was defined as the fraction of total T cells that were SARS-CoV-2-associated. Using the MIRA data, every spike-specific TCR was mapped to the spike region that the TCR reacted to and assigned to either a CD4 or a CD8 class. Log10-transformed breadth and depth values were compared by one-way ANOVA with Sidak's multiple comparisons tests. This is the immuneACCESS table as TCRdb keeps it, with only in-frame sequences that have V and J called. A part of the clones is gone; compared with another copy, unresolved V genes explain less than half, and the rest is unexplained. That table supplies the V and J calls and clone size; D and trimming were determined from the DNA. The sample table contains about 190,000 clones; only one count was recorded for approximately 91% of them. Of the sample, 0.99% falls within the top ten clones.

As regards this clone: Its antigen specificity is not known. No qualities accompany the bases; no much larger clone lies one base away.

Sample time point, as interpreted from the label and publication: baseline before first vaccination. Vaccinee samples came from UK trials COV001 and COV002, including a single-blind randomized controlled phase 2/3 trial of AZD1222 (ChAdOx1 nCoV-19) in healthy adults. For TCRbeta chain sequencing, PBMC samples from trial participants were taken at day 0 and at day 28 after the second dose. The TCR was taken from an adult in good health. The starting material was peripheral blood, obtained on day 0 of AZD1222 vaccination. Recombination joined TRBV29-1 with TRBJ2-3; TRBD2 aligns with 14 central bases. In nucleotides, the sequence is TGCAGCGTTCACCAACTGGTGGGACTAGCGGGAGCCTATAACACAGATACGCAGTATTTT. It codes for CSVHQLVGLAGAYNTDTQYF.